The 23 T cell receptor beta chains below were found in one sample sequenced in a study of T-cell memory formation after mild COVID-19 (TCRdb year 2021). Libraries were made using 5' RACE. The listed sequencing device is Illumina NovaSeq 6000. The public reads were quality trimmed at Q25 with fastp and then assembled into clones with MiXCR by TCRdb, keeping productive beta chains. Rows merge per CDR3 protein into single entries with the most common DNA and genes. The sample data list about 320,000 distinct CDR3 sequences, and more than 13% of these were observed just once. The ten largest account for roughly a fifth of the sample. The specimen was PBMCs or a T cell subset sorted from them (not recorded which). The receptors were gathered from a man between 18 and 29 years old who had mild COVID-19 (a few samples of this study predate the infection). The sample titles of this study are shuffled in the database, so cell type and time point are left out; the donor was told from shared clones.

V is TRBV7-8 and J is TRBJ2-5; tentatively, D is TRBD1 or TRBD2 (5 bases each). The germline V and J ends were trimmed by 3 bases and 2 bases, with 10 bases remaining between them. CDR3 length: 14 residues. Per the germline V gene, CDR1 is SGHVS and CDR2 is FQNEAQ. The CDR3 here is CASSFTRGQETQYF. The CDR3 region has the DNA TGTGCCAGCAGCTTCACGAGGGGACAAGAGACCCAGTACTTC.

The rearrangement uses TRBV14 and TRBJ2-5, with 8 bases matching TRBD2. The V segment lost 3 bases and the J segment 3 bases; nucleotides outside the gene matches: 6. There are 15 residues in the CDR3. Germline loops: CDR1 SGHDN, CDR2 FVKESK. The CDR3 region is CASSQWRGAEETQYF. The CDR3 DNA is TGTGCCAGCAGCCAGTGGCGGGGGGCGGAAGAGACCCAGTACTTC.

The chain recombines TRBV7-9 with TRBJ1-6; unclear D gene. Trimming removed 4 bases at V and 2 bases at J, with 12 bases between. From germline, CDR1 is SEHNR and CDR2 FQNEAQ (reference sequence). This CDR3 is built from 16 residues. The CDR3 spells CASSSLGSPYNSPLHF. The CDR3 bases are TGTGCCAGCAGCTCTTTGGGGAGCCCCTATAATTCACCCCTCCACTTT.

This clonotype occurred many times. This chain connects TRBV5-1 to TRBJ2-1; TRBD1 matches at 7 bases. V shed 5 bases and J 3 bases; nucleotides not matched to a gene: 8. CDR1 is SGHRS, CDR2 YFSETQ, per germline. This CDR3 is built from 15 residues. DNA for the CDR3: TGCGCCAGCAGACGCAGTGGGACAGACTACAATGAGCAGTTCTTC. Protein sequence: CASRRSGTDYNEQFF.

Many counts were recorded for this clonotype. The rearrangement uses TRBV28 and TRBJ2-7; D gene unclear. V lost 3 bases and J lost 6, with 12 bases in between. The germline V gene encodes CDR1 MDHEN and CDR2 SYDVKM. This CDR3 contains 13 residues. CDR3 in DNA: TGTGCCAGCAGTTTGGTCCAAGGCCCCGAGCAGTACGTC. Translation gives CASSLVQGPEQYV.

The sample holds a few counts of this clonotype. The gene calls are TRBV7-9 and TRBJ2-4, with D perhaps TRBD1 or TRBD2 (5 bases each). CDR1 is SEHNR, CDR2 FQNEAQ, per germline (reference sequence). This CDR3 contains 16 residues. Between the trimmed V and J ends, which lost 2 bases and 6 bases, there was a span of 17 bases. In DNA form, the CDR3 reads TGTGCCAGCAGCTTATACGGGGCGAGACTGCGAAACATTCAGTACTTC. Translation: CASSLYGARLRNIQYF.

This clonotype was recorded a few times. The CDR3 nucleotides are TGCAGCGTGGGGGGGATCCGTACCGGGGAGCTGTTTTTT. Its translation: CSVGGIRTGELFF. V usage is TRBV29-1 and J usage is TRBJ2-2; 7 bases are a match to TRBD2. The germline V gene encodes CDR1 SQVTM and CDR2 ANQGSEA. The CDR3 covers 13 residues. Trimming at V came to 6 bases and at J to 5 bases, leaving 6 bases not matched to a gene.

This clonotype was observed a handful of times. CDR3: CASSPGPPGGELFF. CDR3 DNA: TGTGCCAGCAGCCCCGGGCCCCCGGGCGGGGAGCTGTTTTTT. This rearrangement joins TRBV7-2 to TRBJ2-2; the D is unclear. The germline gives CDR1 SGHTA, CDR2 FQGNSA. V was trimmed by 5 bases and J by 7 bases, leaving 14 bases between them. This CDR3 spans 14 amino acids.

This clonotype has at least ten counts. The gene calls are TRBV3-1 and TRBJ2-6; D perhaps matches TRBD2 (6 bases). Germline lookup yields CDR1 LGHDT and CDR2 YNNKEL (reference sequence). The CDR3 has 18 residues. V lost 3 bases, J lost 0 bases, and 15 bases lay in between. Written as DNA, the CDR3 is TGTGCCAGCAGCCACGGCTCGGGGGAGTCCTCTGGGGCCAACGTCCTGACTTTC. It is translated as CASSHGSGESSGANVLTF.

The V call is TRBV6-5, the J call TRBJ2-7, with no clear D. Germline loops: CDR1 MNHEY, CDR2 SVGAGI. V gave up 7 bases and J gave up 12 bases, with 16 bases separating them. This CDR3 is built from 11 residues. This CDR3 is CASTGAQMRYF. CDR3 nucleotide sequence: TGTGCCAGCACCGGCGCCCAGATGAGGTACTTC.

V and J are TRBV4-2 and TRBJ1-1, with no clear D. The CDR3 is 13 amino acids. CDR1 is LGHNA and CDR2 is YNFKEQ in the germline V gene. Trimming shortened V by 0 bases and J by 4 bases, and 6 bases separated the two germline ends. The CDR3 spells CASSQDHVTEAFF. CDR3 nucleotides: TGTGCCAGCAGCCAAGATCACGTCACTGAAGCTTTCTTT.

This clonotype was observed a handful of times. The rearrangement links TRBV20-1 to TRBJ1-5, with 10 positions matching TRBD1. V trimming: 8 bases; J trimming: 0 bases; junction bases outside the gene matches: 10. The CDR3 consists of 16 residues. The germline V gene encodes CDR1 DFQATT and CDR2 SNEGSKA (reference sequence). In nucleotides, the CDR3 is TGCAGTCCCGCGGGGACAGGGGCTTATAGCAATCAGCCCCAGCATTTT. Amino acids: CSPAGTGAYSNQPQHF.

The V and J genes are TRBV12-3 or TRBV12-4 and TRBJ1-1; D unclear. CDR3 length: 14 residues. With 3 bases removed from V and 1 base from J, the gap between germline ends came to 9 bases. The CDR3: CASSFVQANTEAFF. The CDR3 bases are TGTGCCAGCAGTTTTGTGCAGGCGAACACTGAAGCTTTCTTT.

This clonotype occurred a few times. The chain carries TRBV5-6 and TRBJ1-1, with 7 bases matching TRBD1. CDR1 and CDR2 from the germline V gene are SGHDT and YYEEEE. This CDR3 has 15 amino acids. V shed 4 bases and J 0 bases; nucleotides not matched to a gene: 6. The DNA for the CDR3 is TGTGCCAGCAGCGGGACAGCCAAGTTGAACACTGAAGCTTTCTTT. Protein sequence: CASSGTAKLNTEAFF.

J is TRBJ1-5 and V is TRBV6-5, with a tentative D call TRBD1 (6 bases). Germline CDR1 and CDR2: MNHEY and SVGAGI. The V gene lost 4 bases and the J gene lost 9 bases, with 16 bases spanning the gap. The CDR3 length is 14 residues. CDR3 nucleotides: TGTGCCAGCAGTTTACAGGGCCCGCCGTGGCCCCAGCATTTT. Amino acids: CASSLQGPPWPQHF.

This clonotype was observed a few times. The chain recombines TRBV3-1 with TRBJ2-2, with D possibly called TRBD1 or TRBD2 (6 bases each). Germline CDR1 and CDR2: LGHDT and YNNKEL (reference sequence). V lost 4 bases and J lost 5, with 17 bases in between. CDR3 length: 16 residues. CDR3 coding DNA: TGTGCCAGCAGCCCACGGGGGCGGGGCAGAACCGGGGAGCTGTTTTTT. This gives the protein CASSPRGRGRTGELFF.

The chain employs TRBV19 and TRBJ1-2, with 11 bases that match TRBD1. The ends lost 6 bases at V and 7 bases at J; junction bases unmatched: 7. CDR1 is LNHDA and CDR2 is SQIVND in the germline V gene (reference sequence). This CDR3 comprises 14 residues. The CDR3: CASSHGQGAFGYTF. In DNA, the CDR3 is TGTGCCAGTAGCCATGGACAGGGGGCGTTTGGCTACACCTTC.

The rearrangement uses TRBV3-1 and TRBJ2-1; D assignment may be TRBD1 or TRBD2 (5 bases each). The CDR3 covers 14 residues. V was cut by 5 bases and J by 9 bases, with 17 bases left in between. Germline lookup yields CDR1 LGHDT and CDR2 YNNKEL (reference sequence). CDR3 sequence reads: CASSFGTALGEQFF. The CDR3 nucleotides read TGTGCCAGCAGCTTCGGGACGGCCTTGGGTGAGCAGTTCTTC.

The V call is TRBV21-1, the J call TRBJ2-5; the listed D gene, TRBD1, was not tested against the DNA. TRBV21-1 is marked as a pseudogene. This CDR3 has 12 amino acids. The CDR3 coding sequence is TGTGCCAGCAGCGGGGGACGGGAGACCCAGTACTTC. This sequence encodes CASSGGRETQYF.

This clonotype occurred a few times. This chain joins TRBV4-1 and TRBJ1-6; 8 bases agree with TRBD1. Germline CDR1 is MGHRA and CDR2 is YSYEKL. The CDR3 is made up of 17 amino acids. V gave up 2 bases and J gave up 6 bases; unmatched junction bases: 9. The CDR3 reads CASSQPNRGKGNSPLHF. CDR3 sequence (DNA): TGCGCCAGCAGCCAACCCAACAGGGGGAAGGGTAATTCACCCCTCCACTTT.

This clonotype has a count of ten or more. The V and J genes are TRBV10-3 and TRBJ2-2, with D uncertain. CDR1 is ENHRY and CDR2 is SYGVKD in the germline V gene. V was cut by 6 bases and J by 0 bases, with 2 bases left in between. This CDR3 is 12 amino acids long. CDR3 protein: CAISPNTGELFF. The CDR3 nucleotides read TGTGCCATCAGCCCGAACACCGGGGAGCTGTTTTTT.

This clonotype came up many times. The chain has TRBV20-1 and TRBJ2-4; 7 nucleotides align to TRBD1. V was pared by 5 bases and J by 8 bases, with 9 bases of the junction left unmatched. The CDR3 consists of 13 residues. From germline, CDR1 is DFQATT and CDR2 SNEGSKA (reference sequence). CDR3 DNA sequence: TGCAGTGCTTATTTGACAGGGTCCGACATTCAGTACTTC. This encodes CSAYLTGSDIQYF.

This rearrangement joins TRBV5-4 to TRBJ2-3, with 10 bases fitting TRBD1. Trimming cost V 7 bases and J 6 bases; bases outside gene matches: 5. This CDR3 contains 13 residues. Germline V gives CDR1 SGHNT, CDR2 YYREEE (reference sequence). The DNA of the CDR3 is TGTGCCAGCGGATGGACAGGGGGGGATACGCAGTATTTT. It translates to CASGWTGGDTQYF.